A selection of T cell receptor beta chains follows, all from one sample in a study of blood T cell repertoires in COVID-19. The protocol was immunoSEQ multiplex PCR, while the TCRdb copy is restricted to in-frame clones and leaves out a portion. This table has tens of thousands of clones, around 87% appearing once. Material: peripheral blood. The receptors here all came from a human donor in a cohort sampled during active COVID-19. Each CDR3 is given with its conserved first and last residue. The D gene is left open where the match is weak. Some rows mark clone size as missing; the rest say once, few, many or name a class of expanded clone.

length,V,J,size,D,CDR3,DNA
15,TRBV11-1,TRBJ2-3,.,TRBD2,CASSFGRGGADTQYF,TGTGCCAGCAGCTTTGGGAGGGGAGGAGCAGATACGCAGTATTTT
15,TRBV7-9,TRBJ2-2,.,TRBD2,CASSPVAGGTGELFF,TGTGCCAGCAGCCCCGTAGCGGGAGGCACCGGGGAGCTGTTTTTT
14,TRBV19,TRBJ1-2,.,TRBD1,CASSTQGAGNGYTF,TGTGCCAGTAGTACCCAGGGGGCCGGGAATGGCTACACCTTC
14,TRBV27,TRBJ1-1,.,.,CASSLSRGNTEAFF,TGTGCCAGCAGTTTATCGAGAGGGAACACTGAAGCTTTCTTT
16,TRBV5-1,TRBJ2-1,.,TRBD2,CASSLAASGKSLEQFF,TGCGCCAGCAGCTTGGCGGCTAGCGGGAAGTCTTTGGAGCAGTTCTTC
14,TRBV18,TRBJ1-5,.,TRBD1,CASSYGQGNRPQHF,TGTGCCAGCTCCTACGGACAGGGCAATCGGCCCCAGCATTTT
14,TRBV28,TRBJ1-5,.,.,CASSFERSNQPQHF,TGTGCCAGCAGTTTCGAGAGAAGCAATCAGCCCCAGCATTTT
13,TRBV14,TRBJ1-1,.,.,CASSQDPGTEAFF,TGTGCCAGCAGCCAAGATCCGGGTACTGAAGCTTTCTTT
16,TRBV4-2,TRBJ1-5,.,.,CASSQVAGYSNQPQHF,TGTGCCAGCAGCCAAGTGGCAGGCTATAGCAATCAGCCCCAGCATTTT
14,TRBV7-3,TRBJ1-1,.,TRBD1,CASSLNTGGESLFF,TGTGCCAGCAGCTTAAACACAGGGGGAGAATCTCTCTTTTTT
14,TRBV6-5,TRBJ1-5,.,TRBD1,CASRHGTGNQPQHF,TGTGCCAGCCGCCACGGGACAGGGAATCAGCCCCAGCATTTT
16,TRBV6-5,TRBJ2-7,.,TRBD1,CASSYPRTGGGNEQYF,TGTGCCAGCAGTTACCCCCGAACAGGGGGCGGGAACGAGCAGTACTTC
17,TRBV4-1,TRBJ2-6,.,TRBD1,CASSLRTGTTGANVLTF,TGCGCCAGCAGCCTCCGGACAGGAACAACTGGGGCCAACGTCCTGACTTTC
15,TRBV18,TRBJ1-6,.,.,CASSPPTGKNSPLHF,TGTGCCAGCTCACCACCGACAGGAAAGAATTCACCCCTCCACTTT
15,TRBV6-5,TRBJ1-1,once,.,CASSYDPNRDTEAFF,TGTGCCAGCAGTTACGACCCGAACAGGGACACTGAAGCTTTCTTT
14,TRBV30,TRBJ2-5,.,TRBD2,CAWSVGAGGETQYF,TGTGCCTGGAGTGTAGGAGCGGGAGGGGAGACCCAGTACTTC
17,TRBV2,TRBJ2-1,.,.,CASSVLGGPSSYNEQFF,TGTGCCAGCAGTGTGTTAGGAGGTCCCAGCTCCTACAATGAGCAGTTCTTC
15,TRBV7-9,TRBJ2-5,.,TRBD2,CASSLVAGSQETQYF,TGTGCCAGCAGCCTTGTAGCGGGGAGCCAAGAGACCCAGTACTTC
15,TRBV19,TRBJ2-4,.,TRBD1,CASSIEGARGNIQYF,TGTGCCAGTAGTATCGAGGGGGCGCGAGGAAACATTCAGTACTTC
15,TRBV9,TRBJ1-6,few,TRBD1,CASSASGTGDSPLHF,TGTGCCAGCAGCGCCTCCGGGACAGGGGATTCACCCCTCCACTTT